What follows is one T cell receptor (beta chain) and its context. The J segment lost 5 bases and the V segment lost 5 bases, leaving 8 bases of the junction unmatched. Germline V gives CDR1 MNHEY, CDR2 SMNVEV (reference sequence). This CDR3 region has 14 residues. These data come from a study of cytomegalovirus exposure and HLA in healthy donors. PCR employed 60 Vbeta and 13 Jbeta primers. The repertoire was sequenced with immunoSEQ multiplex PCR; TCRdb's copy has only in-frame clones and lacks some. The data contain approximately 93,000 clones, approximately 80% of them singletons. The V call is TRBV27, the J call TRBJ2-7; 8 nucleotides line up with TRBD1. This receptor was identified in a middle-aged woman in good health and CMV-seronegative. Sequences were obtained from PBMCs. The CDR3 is CASSKDRGKNEQYF. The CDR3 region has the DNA TGTGCCAGCAGTAAAGACAGGGGAAAAAACGAGCAGTACTTC.